This entry is about one T cell receptor beta chain. Its antigen is unknown. Data came from immunoSEQ multiplex PCR; TCRdb stores just in-frame clones and leaves some out. Counted here are 65,000 to 90,000 clones, roughly 90% occurring once; the ten biggest clones make up 3.5% to 4.5%. The CDR3 sequence is 19 residues long. Losses at the gene ends were 5 bases for V and 0 bases for J; bases not matched to a gene: 9. CDR1 and CDR2 (germline): MNHEY, SMNVEV (reference sequence). This sample was included in a study of cytomegalovirus exposure and HLA in healthy donors. About the research overall: The approximately 120 validation repertoires and the roughly 680 first-cohort repertoires shared a platform, a later analysis reported.

Overall study findings and caveats: Investigators reported 150 to 200 TCR beta chains as tied to cytomegalovirus. Reported results showed that the classifier diagnosed cytomegalovirus status with high specificity and sensitivity.

The specimen was PBMCs. The V call is TRBV27, the J call TRBJ2-2; 13 positions agree with TRBD2. The origin of this receptor is a woman between 18 and 30 years old in good health and CMV-seropositive. CDR3 region: CASSTLGLAGLANTGELFF. CDR3 DNA: TGTGCCAGCAGTACCCTGGGACTAGCGGGGTTAGCGAACACCGGGGAGCTGTTTTTT.